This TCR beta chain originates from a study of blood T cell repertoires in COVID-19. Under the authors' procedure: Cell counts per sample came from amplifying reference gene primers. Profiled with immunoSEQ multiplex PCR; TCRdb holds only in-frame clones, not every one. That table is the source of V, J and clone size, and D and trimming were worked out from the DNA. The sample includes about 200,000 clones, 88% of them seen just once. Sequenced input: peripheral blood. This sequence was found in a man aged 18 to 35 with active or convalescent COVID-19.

CDR3 protein: CASSWGIEQYF. CDR3 DNA sequence: TGTGCCAGCAGTTGGGGCATCGAGCAGTACTTC. This rearrangement joins TRBV12-3 or TRBV12-4 to TRBJ2-7, with D possibly being TRBD1 (5 bases). V lost 4 bases and J 6 bases, leaving 7 bases between the germline ends. This CDR3 contains 11 residues.